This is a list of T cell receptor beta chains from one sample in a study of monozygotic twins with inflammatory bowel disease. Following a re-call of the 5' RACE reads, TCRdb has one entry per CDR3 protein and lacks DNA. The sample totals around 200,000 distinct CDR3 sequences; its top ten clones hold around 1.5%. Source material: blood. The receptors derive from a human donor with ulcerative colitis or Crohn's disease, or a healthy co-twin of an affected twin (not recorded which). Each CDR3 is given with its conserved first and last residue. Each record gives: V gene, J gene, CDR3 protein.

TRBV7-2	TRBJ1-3	CASSPAPGNTIYF
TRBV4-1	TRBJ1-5	CASSQGETNQPQHF
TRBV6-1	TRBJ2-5	CASSGGLAGRSGTQYF
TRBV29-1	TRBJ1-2	CSVYGLYSESDYGYTF
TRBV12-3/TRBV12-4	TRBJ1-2	CASSYLQNNYGYTF
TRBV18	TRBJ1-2	CASSPTSAVEGYTF
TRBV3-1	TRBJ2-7	CASSPPGLAGYEQYF
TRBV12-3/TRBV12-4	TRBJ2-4	CASSLGTADIQYF
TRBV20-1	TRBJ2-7	CSAPLSGGKEQYF
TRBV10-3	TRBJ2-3	CAIRGGGTSTDTQYF
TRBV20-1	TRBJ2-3	CSAREGAEIDTQYF
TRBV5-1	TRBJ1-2	CASSLALGSYGYTF
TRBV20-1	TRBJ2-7	CSARPRGGGILFYEQYF
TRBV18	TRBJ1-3	CASSLLGDLGGNTIYF
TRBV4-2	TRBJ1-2	CASSQPLGTYYGYTF
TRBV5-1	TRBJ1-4	CASSLGGTGEEKLFF
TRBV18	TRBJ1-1	CASSSRELDTEAFF
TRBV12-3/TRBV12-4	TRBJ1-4	CASSLIQGVNEKLFF
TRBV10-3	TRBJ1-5	CAIGQGKIDSNQPQHF
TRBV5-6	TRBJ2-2	CASSLALGANTGELFF
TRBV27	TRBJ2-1	CASSLGGGRYNEQFF
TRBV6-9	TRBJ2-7	CASSLGNPTREAGPGEQYF
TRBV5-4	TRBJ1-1	CASSPRDGAYTEAFF
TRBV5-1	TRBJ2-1	CASSIPGGAHNEQFF
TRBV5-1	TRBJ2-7	CASSLAEESSYEQYF
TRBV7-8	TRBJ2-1	CASSPSQGGFDEQFF
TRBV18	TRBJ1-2	CASSPEGQVLGYTF
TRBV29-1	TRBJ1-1	CSGRDSLGLEAFF
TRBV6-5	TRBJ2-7	CASTDLGGDEQYF
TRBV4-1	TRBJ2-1	CASSQGLYSNEQFF
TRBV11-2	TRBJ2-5	CASSNRLAGQETQYF
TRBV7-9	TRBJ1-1	CASKDGGASTEAFF
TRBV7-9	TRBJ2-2	CASRQGPNTGELFF
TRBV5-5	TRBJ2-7	CASSLAPDYEQYF
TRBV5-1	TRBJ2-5	CASSLVLAGETQYF
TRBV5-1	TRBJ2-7	CASSLSDRVPYEQYF
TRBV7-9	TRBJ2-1	CASRETSGGAYEQFF
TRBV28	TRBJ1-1	CASSSTTGRAFF
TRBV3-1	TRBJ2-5	CASSQDNVGETQYF
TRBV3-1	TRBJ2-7	CASSLGLAGGNEQYF
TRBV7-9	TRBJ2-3	CASSLETGRNTQYF
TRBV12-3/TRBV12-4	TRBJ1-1	CASSSRQGRGTEAFF
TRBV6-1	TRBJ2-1	CASSGLAGPYNEQFF